Presented here are 17 T cell receptor beta chains from one specimen sequenced in a study of shared clonotypes between healthy human individuals. Clones were read by immunoSEQ multiplex PCR, and TCRdb kept only the in-frame ones, dropping some. The table lists about 340,000 clones, roughly 80% of them singletons. Sequencing used memory CD4+ T cells sorted from blood. Subset denoted: CD45RA-negative fraction. Receptors originate from a man younger than 40 in good health.

The chain uses TRBV18 and TRBJ2-7; 12 nucleotides agree with TRBD2. Germline CDR1 reads KGHSH; CDR2 reads LQKENI. The junction had 6 bases not matched to a gene; V was cut back by 6 bases and J by 3 bases. This CDR3 spans 15 amino acids. The CDR3: CASSLTSGRDYEQYF. In DNA, the CDR3 is TGTGCCAGCTCCCTGACTAGCGGGAGAGACTACGAGCAGTACTTC.

The CDR3, as DNA: TGTGCCAGCAGGGCAACTAGCGGAGGGGTCGATACGCAGTATTTT. Protein sequence: CASRATSGGVDTQYF. The chain has TRBV6-1 and TRBJ2-3, with 8 bases that match TRBD2. From germline, CDR1 is MNHNS and CDR2 SASEGT. V trimming: 6 bases; J trimming: 6 bases; junction bases outside the gene matches: 11. The CDR3 has 15 amino acids.

Regarding this clone: The identical CDR3 is also encoded by other nucleotide sequences in the sample. CDR3 DNA sequence: TGTGCCAGCAGCCTCCCGGGACAGAGCTCCTACGAGCAGTACTTC. Residues: CASSLPGQSSYEQYF. The rearrangement uses TRBV7-8 and TRBJ2-7, with 7 nucleotides matching TRBD1. CDR1 is SGHVS and CDR2 is FQNEAQ in the germline V gene. The CDR3 spans 15 residues. The J segment lost 0 bases and the V segment lost 5 bases, leaving 7 bases of the junction unmatched.

This chain joins TRBV15 and TRBJ1-1; the D gene is possibly TRBD1 (5 bases). The germline V gene encodes CDR1 LNHNV and CDR2 YYDKDF (reference sequence). Trimming pared 5 bases from V and 1 base from J, leaving 8 bases between. This CDR3 has 13 amino acids. The CDR3 sequence: CATSLGRNTEAFF. CDR3 coding DNA: TGTGCCACCAGCTTGGGACGGAACACTGAAGCTTTCTTT.

This clone was seen at least ten times. The V gene is TRBV2, the J gene TRBJ2-7; 10 bases fit TRBD1. This CDR3 region has 13 residues. Per germline, CDR1 SNHLY and CDR2 FYNNEI. V was pared by 6 bases and J by 4 bases, with 3 bases of the junction left unmatched. The CDR3 here is CASRDRGKYEQYF. CDR3 DNA: TGTGCCAGCAGGGACAGGGGGAAGTACGAGCAGTACTTC.

The chain recombines TRBV29-1 with TRBJ2-2, with 7 bases fitting TRBD1. V was clipped by 6 bases and J by 5 bases; unmatched bases: 6. This CDR3 region has 13 residues. Germline CDR1 and CDR2: SQVTM and ANQGSEA. The CDR3 here is CSVRDSSTGELFF. The CDR3 region has the DNA TGCAGCGTCCGGGACAGTAGTACCGGGGAGCTGTTTTTT.

Notes on this clone: This could be a read error, since a much larger clone is one nucleotide away. CDR3 sequence (DNA): TGTGCCAGCAGCTTGCCCTCTAACGGACACACCGGGGAGCTGTTTTTT. Protein product: CASSLPSNGHTGELFF. The rearrangement links TRBV7-9 to TRBJ2-2; no reliable D call. The CDR3 extends over 16 amino acids. V lost 3 bases and J 3 bases, leaving 14 bases between the germline ends. Per germline, CDR1 SEHNR and CDR2 FQNEAQ (reference sequence). The whole variable domain, filled in from reference TRBV7-9 and TRBJ2-2, reads DTGVSQNPRHKITKRGQNVTFRCDPISEHNRLYWYRQTLGQGPEFLTYFQNEAQLEKSRLLSDRFSAERPKGSFSTLEIQRTEQGDSAMYLCASSLPSNGHTGELFFGEGSRLTVL.

This clone was counted only a few times. This sequence joins TRBV9 and TRBJ1-1, with a weak D call TRBD1 (5 bases). CDR3 size: 14 residues. The V and J ends lost 2 bases and 0 bases respectively, with 8 bases between them. Per germline, CDR1 SGDLS and CDR2 YYNGEE. In nucleotides, the CDR3 is TGTGCCAGCAGCGTGGACATATTGAACACTGAAGCTTTCTTT. It codes for CASSVDILNTEAFF.

This clone was seen only once. The gene calls are TRBV6-1 and TRBJ2-7; 7 positions match TRBD2. CDR1 MNHNS and CDR2 SASEGT come from the germline V gene. The CDR3 consists of 15 residues. The V and J ends lost 7 bases and 4 bases, in that order; junction bases with no gene match: 13. CDR3 sequence (DNA): TGTGCCAGCACTTTCCGGGACTACGGGGATTACGAGCAGTACTTC. Translation: CASTFRDYGDYEQYF.

On this clone: This may be a read error, as it is one base from a much larger clone. The same CDR3 also results from other DNA sequences found in this sample. The chain carries TRBV5-1 and TRBJ2-1; D is uncertain. The germline gives CDR1 SGHRS, CDR2 YFSETQ. V was clipped by 5 bases and J by 3 bases, with 18 bases between them. The CDR3 is 16 amino acids. The CDR3 nucleotides are TGCGCCAGCAGTGCAGGATTTGGGAATTTCTACAATGAGCAGTTCTTC. Its protein is CASSAGFGNFYNEQFF. Using reference TRBV5-1 and TRBJ2-1 for the parts outside the CDR3, the full variable domain is KAGVTQTPRYLIKTRGQQVTLSCSPISGHRSVSWYQQTPGQGLQFLFEYFSETQRNKGNFPGRFSGRQFSNSRSEMNVSTLELGDSALYLCASSAGFGNFYNEQFFGPGTRLTVL.

V gene TRBV7-9 combines with J gene TRBJ2-7, with D perhaps TRBD1 or TRBD2 (6 bases each). Germline loops: CDR1 SEHNR, CDR2 FQNEAQ (reference sequence). This CDR3 is built from 14 residues. Trimming removed 5 bases at V and 3 bases at J, with 14 bases between. CDR3 bases: TGTGCCAGCAGCGAGTACAGGGAGGTCTACGAGCAGTACTTC. Protein: CASSEYREVYEQYF.

The chain joins TRBV28 to TRBJ2-6; 10 bases fit TRBD1. J gave up 4 bases and V 5 bases, and 8 bases lay outside the gene matches. Germline CDR1 reads MDHEN; CDR2 reads SYDVKM. The CDR3 runs to 17 residues. The CDR3 protein is CASSPDRGRLGANVLTF. The CDR3 DNA follows: TGTGCCAGCAGTCCCGACAGGGGGCGCTTGGGGGCCAACGTCCTGACTTTC.

CDR3 bases: TGCAGCGTAGCCCAAGCAACAGGGGGCCCAAGCGCCGGGGAGCTGTTTTTT. It translates to CSVAQATGGPSAGELFF. The chain employs TRBV29-1 and TRBJ2-2, with 9 nucleotides matching TRBD1. The CDR3 runs to 17 residues. With 6 bases clipped from V and 6 bases from J, the junction kept 17 bases outside the gene matches. The germline V gene encodes CDR1 SQVTM and CDR2 ANQGSEA.

This chain connects TRBV2 to TRBJ1-4; a weak D match, TRBD1 (5 bases). V was pared by 6 bases and J by 7 bases, with 15 bases between. The CDR3 contains 14 residues. Germline V lookup: CDR1 SNHLY, CDR2 FYNNEI. The CDR3 DNA reads as TGTGCCAGCAGCGCCCGAGGGGCGGGTGAAAAACTGTTTTTT. It specifies CASSARGAGEKLFF.

The V call is TRBV5-5, the J call TRBJ1-1, with D perhaps TRBD1 (5 bases). CDR3 size: 14 residues. Germline lookup yields CDR1 SGHKS and CDR2 YYEKEE (reference sequence). V was clipped by 2 bases and J by 3 bases, with 11 bases between them. CDR3 residues: CASSFNPTDTEAFF. CDR3 DNA: TGTGCCAGCAGCTTCAATCCGACAGACACTGAAGCTTTCTTT. The full variable domain, with the rest looked up from reference TRBV5-5 and TRBJ1-1, is DAGVTQSPTHLIKTRGQQVTLRCSPISGHKSVSWYQQVLGQGPQFIFQYYEKEERGRGNFPDRFSARQFPNYSSELNVNALLLGDSALYLCASSFNPTDTEAFFGQGTRLTVV.

The chain carries TRBV5-6 and TRBJ2-5, with 7 bases aligning to TRBD1. The CDR3 sequence is 16 residues long. With 5 bases clipped from V and 5 bases from J, the junction kept 15 bases outside the gene matches. The germline gives CDR1 SGHDT, CDR2 YYEEEE. This chain's CDR3 is CASSPLLKTGWETQYF. The DNA for the CDR3 is TGTGCCAGCAGTCCCCTCCTGAAGACAGGGTGGGAGACCCAGTACTTC.

The chain is built from TRBV25-1 and TRBJ2-1, with D uncertain. Trimming stripped 5 bases from V and 4 bases from J, with 3 bases between. This CDR3 is built from 11 residues. Germline CDR1 and CDR2: MGHDK and SYGVNS. The CDR3 spells CASSSYNEQFF. For the CDR3, the DNA is TGTGCCAGCAGTTCATACAATGAGCAGTTCTTC. The full variable domain, in which reference TRBV25-1 and TRBJ2-1 provide the parts outside the CDR3, is EADIYQTPRYLVIGTGKKITLECSQTMGHDKMYWYQQDPGMELHLIHYSYGVNSTEKGDLSSESTVSRIRTEHFPLTLESARPSHTSQYLCASSSYNEQFFGPGTRLTVL.